The source of this T cell receptor beta chain is a study of cytomegalovirus exposure and HLA in healthy donors. For this clone: Antigen specificity is unknown.

Germline CDR1 reads WNHNN; CDR2 reads SYGVQD (reference sequence). There are 15 residues in the CDR3. The ends lost 6 bases at V and 0 bases at J; junction bases unmatched: 4. The approximately 130-subject validation cohort, separate from the roughly 700-subject first cohort, included the donors. Overall study findings and caveats: Confirmation in vitro established that three CMV-associated chains were specific for CMV antigens. The study designated roughly 160 TCR beta chains cytomegalovirus-associated.

Assay used: immunoSEQ multiplex PCR; TCRdb lists only in-frame clones, some missing. The sample carries some 240,000 clones, about nine tenths recorded once. This chain links TRBV10-1 with TRBJ1-5; 8 bases line up with TRBD1. Source material: PBMCs. The source of this sequence is a woman between 18 and 30 years old in good health and CMV-seropositive. This CDR3 is CASSPTGDSNQPQHF. CDR3 DNA sequence: TGCGCCAGCAGCCCGACAGGGGATAGCAATCAGCCCCAGCATTTT.